One and the same sample provided the 16 T cell receptor beta chains below, sequenced in a study of shared clonotypes between healthy human individuals. The table came from immunoSEQ multiplex PCR; TCRdb's copy has only in-frame clones and leaves some out. The sample shows millions of clones, 85% to 95% of them seen only once. CD45RO-negative CD8 cells positively selected for CCR7 made up the naive population, which excluded terminally differentiated effector memory CD45RA+ cells. Sample: naive CD8+ T cells from PBMCs. The receptors were sampled from a man between 18 and 29 years old in good health. Some clones in this sample may be carry-over from other donors' samples.

CDR3 sequence: CASSDRKTGVKQETQYF. The CDR3 DNA follows: TGTGCCAGCAGCGATAGAAAGACAGGCGTAAAACAAGAGACCCAGTACTTC. The chain recombines TRBV13 with TRBJ2-5; D is perhaps TRBD1 (6 bases). The CDR3 spans 17 residues. Trimming removed 5 bases at V and 2 bases at J, with 21 bases between. Per germline, CDR1 PRHDT and CDR2 FYEKMQ (reference sequence).

The V gene is TRBV5-1, the J gene TRBJ2-7, with D perhaps TRBD1 (6 bases). CDR1 is SGHRS and CDR2 is YFSETQ in the germline V gene. Trimming removed 0 bases from V and 3 bases from J, with 10 bases in between. This CDR3 region has 14 residues. The CDR3 is CASSLVGAVYEQYF. CDR3 bases: TGCGCCAGCAGCTTGGTGGGGGCGGTCTACGAGCAGTACTTC. The variable domain in full, completed from reference TRBV5-1 and TRBJ2-7, reads KAGVTQTPRYLIKTRGQQVTLSCSPISGHRSVSWYQQTPGQGLQFLFEYFSETQRNKGNFPGRFSGRQFSNSRSEMNVSTLELGDSALYLCASSLVGAVYEQYFGPGTRLTVT.

This chain uses TRBV7-9 with TRBJ2-2; the match to TRBD2 covers 12 bases. Germline V gives CDR1 SEHNR, CDR2 FQNEAQ (reference sequence). V was pared by 5 bases and J by 6 bases, with 7 bases of the junction left unmatched. The CDR3 length is 16 residues. The CDR3 coding sequence is TGTGCCAGCAGCCCGAGACTAGCGGGAGCCGCCGGGGAGCTGTTTTTT. Translation: CASSPRLAGAAGELFF.

The J gene is TRBJ2-1, the V gene TRBV19; D assignment may be TRBD1 or TRBD2 (6 bases each). CDR1 and CDR2 from the germline V gene are LNHDA and SQIVND (reference sequence). V was clipped by 5 bases and J by 10 bases, with 12 bases between them. The CDR3 is made up of 12 amino acids. CDR3 protein: CASSFRGDEQFF. The CDR3, as DNA: TGTGCCAGTAGTTTTAGGGGGGACGAGCAGTTCTTC.

V gene TRBV19 combines with J gene TRBJ1-5, with D perhaps matching TRBD1 (6 bases). The germline V gene has CDR1 LNHDA and CDR2 SQIVND (reference sequence). The CDR3 runs to 13 residues. The V gene lost 2 bases and the J gene lost 7 bases, with 9 bases spanning the gap. CDR3 sequence reads: CASSIMGGQPQHF. DNA for the CDR3: TGTGCCAGTAGTATAATGGGGGGCCAGCCCCAGCATTTT.

The rearrangement joins TRBV15 to TRBJ2-7, with 7 bases matching TRBD1. Germline assignment: CDR1 LNHNV and CDR2 YYDKDF (reference sequence). The trim removed 5 bases at V and 2 bases at J, leaving 6 bases unmatched. The length of the CDR3 is 14 residues. CDR3 protein: CATSETGIAYEQYF. DNA for the CDR3: TGTGCCACCAGCGAGACAGGGATCGCCTACGAGCAGTACTTC.

J is TRBJ2-7 and V is TRBV19; 7 bases match TRBD1. Germline V gene data show CDR1 as LNHDA and CDR2 as SQIVND (reference sequence). There are 15 residues in the CDR3. Trimming at V came to 3 bases and at J to 0 bases, leaving 5 bases not matched to a gene. CDR3 bases: TGTGCCAGTAGTATGTTTGGGACAGTCTCCTACGAGCAGTACTTC. Translating gives CASSMFGTVSYEQYF.

A word on this clone: The same CDR3 also results from other DNA sequences found in this sample. V usage is TRBV7-3 and J usage is TRBJ2-3; tentative D call: TRBD2 (5 bases). This CDR3 spans 14 amino acids. Per the germline V gene, CDR1 is SGHTA and CDR2 is FQGTGA. The ends were cut back, 4 bases at V and 2 bases at J, with 10 bases in the middle. As DNA, the CDR3 is TGTGCCAGCAGCTCAACGGGGAACACAGATACGCAGTATTTT. It is translated as CASSSTGNTDTQYF.

The rearrangement uses TRBV7-8 and TRBJ2-5; 9 nucleotides match TRBD1. Trimming took 2 bases from V and 7 from J; bases not matched to a gene: 5. This CDR3 comprises 14 residues. Germline V gives CDR1 SGHVS, CDR2 FQNEAQ. CDR3 residues: CASSLWDRDATQYF. CDR3 nucleotides: TGTGCCAGCAGCTTATGGGACAGGGACGCGACCCAGTACTTC.

The chain carries TRBV6-1 and TRBJ1-5; 8 bases line up with TRBD1. Germline CDR1 MNHNS, CDR2 SASEGT. With V trimmed by 3 bases and J by 4 bases, 8 bases remained unmatched. The CDR3 has 16 residues. CDR3 loop: CASSDRGLLGNQPQHF. The CDR3 DNA sequence: TGTGCCAGCAGTGACAGGGGGCTGTTGGGGAATCAGCCCCAGCATTTT.

This chain uses TRBV5-6 with TRBJ2-2, with D possibly being TRBD1 or TRBD2 (7 bases each). Germline loops: CDR1 SGHDT, CDR2 YYEEEE. V was cut by 4 bases and J by 7 bases, with 17 bases left in between. There are 15 residues in the CDR3. The CDR3 DNA sequence: TGTGCCAGCAGCCCCGGGGAGGGGGCGAACGGGGAGCTGTTTTTT. This gives the protein CASSPGEGANGELFF.

This clone has only one observation. This sequence joins TRBV14 and TRBJ2-7; 12 positions match TRBD2. The CDR3 length is 12 residues. Germline-derived CDR1 and CDR2 are SGHDN and FVKESK. The V segment lost 5 bases and the J segment 12 bases; nucleotides outside the gene matches: 5. The CDR3 DNA reads as TGTGCCAGCAGCAGACTAGCGGGAGAGTTGTACTTC. Translated: CASSRLAGELYF.

This rearrangement joins TRBV28 to TRBJ2-3; 8 positions match TRBD2. The ends lost 4 bases at V and 5 bases at J; junction bases unmatched: 11. The CDR3 contains 16 residues. Germline CDR1 is MDHEN and CDR2 is SYDVKM. Here the CDR3 reads CASSSGREARGDTQYF. The CDR3 bases are TGTGCCAGCAGTTCAGGGCGGGAGGCCAGAGGAGATACGCAGTATTTT.

Here the CDR3 DNA reads TGTGCCAGCAGCTTAGAGGCGCAGGGCGTCTATGGCTACACCTTC. Translating gives CASSLEAQGVYGYTF. The chain combines TRBV7-9 with TRBJ1-2, with D perhaps TRBD1 (5 bases). The germline V gene has CDR1 SEHNR and CDR2 FQNEAQ (reference sequence). CDR3 length equals 15 residues. V lost 1 base and J lost 4, with 13 bases in between.

The gene calls are TRBV15 and TRBJ2-5, with 8 bases fitting TRBD2. The J segment lost 5 bases and the V segment lost 1 base, leaving 6 bases of the junction unmatched. The CDR3 contains 15 residues. In germline, CDR1 is LNHNV, CDR2 YYDKDF (reference sequence). CDR3 amino acids: CATSRGAGVVETQYF. CDR3 in DNA: TGTGCCACCAGCAGAGGAGCGGGAGTGGTGGAGACCCAGTACTTC.

This chain links TRBV27 with TRBJ2-7; 10 bases are a match to TRBD1. The CDR3 loop spans 15 amino acids. From germline, CDR1 is MNHEY and CDR2 SMNVEV (reference sequence). V was clipped by 5 bases and J by 3 bases; unmatched bases: 7. CDR3 residues: CASSTGDRGIYEQYF. In DNA, the CDR3 is TGTGCCAGCAGTACGGGGGACAGGGGAATCTACGAGCAGTACTTC.